These 21 T cell receptor beta chains share one sample of origin, sequenced in a study of blood T cell repertoires in COVID-19. Repertoires were generated with immunoSEQ multiplex PCR, while TCRdb's copy carries only in-frame clones and drops some. This table has 250,000 to 300,000 clones, around nine tenths appearing once. What was sequenced was peripheral blood. Receptor source: a woman aged 30 to 39 with COVID-19, enrolled during active disease.

The table lists this clone with a few counts. The chain joins TRBV28 to TRBJ1-4; TRBD1 might be the D (5 bases). The germline V and J ends were trimmed by 0 bases and 1 base, with 15 bases remaining between them. Germline lookup yields CDR1 MDHEN and CDR2 SYDVKM. This CDR3 has 18 amino acids. CDR3 amino acids: CASSLWDIGGITNEKLFF. The CDR3 DNA follows: TGTGCCAGCAGTTTATGGGACATCGGGGGAATAACTAATGAAAAACTGTTTTTT.

The chain carries TRBV6-5 and TRBJ2-5; a weak D match, TRBD1 (6 bases). The CDR3 length is 14 residues. V dropped 4 bases and J dropped 9 bases, with 18 bases sitting between them. In germline, CDR1 is MNHEY, CDR2 SVGAGI. CDR3 region: CASSSGDRRWAQYF. The CDR3 DNA follows: TGTGCCAGCAGTTCAGGGGACCGCCGATGGGCCCAGTACTTC.

In its sample, this clone was seen a few times. V usage is TRBV4-2 and J usage is TRBJ2-7; the D gene is possibly TRBD2 (6 bases). V was shortened by 2 bases and J by 0 bases, with 11 bases between the two germline ends. Germline V CDR1 and CDR2: LGHNA, YNFKEQ. The CDR3 totals 15 residues. The DNA of the CDR3 is TGTGCCAGCAGCCAATTGGAGGGAGCCTCCTACGAGCAGTACTTC. Translation: CASSQLEGASYEQYF.

V is TRBV7-2 and J is TRBJ2-3, with 9 bases fitting TRBD1. Germline V gene data show CDR1 as SGHTA and CDR2 as FQGNSA. The CDR3 has 14 residues. After removal of 5 bases from V and 5 bases from J, the junction contained 5 bases not matched to a gene. CDR3 protein: CASSRDRVEDTQYF. CDR3 nucleotides: TGTGCCAGCAGCCGGGACAGGGTAGAAGATACGCAGTATTTT.

This clone was counted only a few times. The chain combines TRBV7-9 with TRBJ2-2; D call uncertain. Trimming shortened V by 1 base and J by 0 bases, and 9 bases separated the two germline ends. CDR1 SEHNR and CDR2 FQNEAQ come from the germline V gene (reference sequence). This CDR3 comprises 16 residues. Here the CDR3 reads CASSLGLTPNTGELFF. DNA of the CDR3: TGTGCCAGCAGCTTAGGACTCACTCCGAACACCGGGGAGCTGTTTTTT.

The chain combines TRBV2 with TRBJ2-1, with 9 bases aligning to TRBD1. The germline gives CDR1 SNHLY, CDR2 FYNNEI. The CDR3 loop spans 15 amino acids. J lost 4 bases, V lost 6 bases, and 7 bases had no gene match. CDR3 DNA: TGTGCCAGCAGCGCCACCGGGACAGGGTACAATGAGCAGTTCTTC. Encoded protein: CASSATGTGYNEQFF.

Comments on this clone: This CDR3 is also generated by other DNA sequences in the sample. The gene calls are TRBV4-1 and TRBJ2-1; D unresolved. The CDR3 consists of 15 residues. Germline values: CDR1 MGHRA, CDR2 YSYEKL. V was pared by 1 base and J by 3 bases, with 10 bases between. CDR3 residues: CASSQALRLYNEQFF. CDR3 coding DNA: TGCGCCAGCAGCCAAGCCCTACGACTCTACAATGAGCAGTTCTTC.

The chain links TRBV28 to TRBJ2-2; TRBD2 matches 12 bases. Germline lookup yields CDR1 MDHEN and CDR2 SYDVKM. The CDR3 is 16 residues long. The ends lost 7 bases at V and 5 bases at J; junction bases unmatched: 8. CDR3 in DNA: TGTGCCAGCATTTCGGGGACTAGCGGGTTAACCGGGGAGCTGTTTTTT. It specifies CASISGTSGLTGELFF. Looking up the rest from reference TRBV28 and TRBJ2-2 gives the full variable domain: DVKVTQSSRYLVKRTGEKVFLECVQDMDHENMFWYRQDPGLGLRLIYFSYDVKMKEKGDIPEGYSVSREKKERFSLILESASTNQTSMYLCASISGTSGLTGELFFGEGSRLTVL.

The V and J genes are TRBV27 and TRBJ1-4, with D perhaps TRBD1 (6 bases). Trimming cost V 5 bases and J 5 bases, with 18 bases left between them. Germline lookup yields CDR1 MNHEY and CDR2 SMNVEV (reference sequence). This CDR3 is 16 amino acids long. The CDR3 DNA reads as TGTGCCAGCAGTCCAAATTCAGGGGTATCCAATGAAAAACTGTTTTTT. As protein: CASSPNSGVSNEKLFF.

There are a few counts of this clone. The chain is built from TRBV27 and TRBJ2-1; 11 bases map to TRBD1. The ends lost 4 bases at V and 8 bases at J; junction bases unmatched: 10. The CDR3 is 16 residues long. Per germline, CDR1 MNHEY and CDR2 SMNVEV (reference sequence). CDR3 DNA sequence: TGTGCCAGCAGTTCTAGTGTTAGGACAGGGGGCGATGAGCAGTTCTTC. It yields the protein CASSSSVRTGGDEQFF.

DNA of the CDR3: TGTGCCAGCAGAGAGACTAGCGGCAACACCGGGGAGCTGTTTTTT. It specifies CASRETSGNTGELFF. This chain uses TRBV2 with TRBJ2-2, with 9 bases that match TRBD2. After removal of 6 bases from V and 2 bases from J, the junction contained 4 bases not matched to a gene. Germline CDR1 SNHLY, CDR2 FYNNEI. The CDR3 consists of 15 residues.

CDR3 protein: CASSEDRGSSYNEQFF. The CDR3 DNA follows: TGTGCCAGCAGTGAAGATCGCGGGAGTTCCTACAATGAGCAGTTCTTC. This chain links TRBV2 with TRBJ2-1, with 7 bases lining up with TRBD2. CDR3 length: 16 residues. J gave up 1 base and V 1 base, and 4 bases lay outside the gene matches. Looked up from germline, CDR1 is SNHLY and CDR2 is FYNNEI.

J is TRBJ1-5 and V is TRBV25-1; D perhaps matches TRBD1 (5 bases). The CDR3 loop spans 15 amino acids. V was cut by 6 bases and J by 1 base, with 13 bases left in between. Germline V gene lookup returns CDR1 MGHDK and CDR2 SYGVNS. CDR3 in DNA: TGTGCCAGCAGCGGGGGTCGACAGAGCAATCAGCCCCAGCATTTT. Encoded protein: CASSGGRQSNQPQHF.

The chain carries TRBV25-1 and TRBJ2-7; 8 bases line up with TRBD2. Germline V gives CDR1 MGHDK, CDR2 SYGVNS. The CDR3 extends over 12 amino acids. The V and J ends lost 11 bases and 3 bases, in that order; junction bases with no gene match: 6. The CDR3 DNA is TGTGCCCCCCCGGGAGGGGACTACGAGCAGTACTTC. Protein sequence: CAPPGGDYEQYF.

The chain uses TRBV6-6 and TRBJ1-5; TRBD1 aligns across 7 bases. The CDR3 totals 14 residues. V was clipped by 6 bases and J by 5 bases; unmatched bases: 7. Germline CDR1 is MNHNY and CDR2 is SVGAGI (reference sequence). In DNA, the CDR3 is TGTGCCAGCAGAGGGGACAGCAGGCATCAGCCCCAGCATTTT. Translated: CASRGDSRHQPQHF.

The chain joins TRBV4-1 to TRBJ1-1; perhaps TRBD1 as D (5 bases). Trimming removed 4 bases from V and 1 base from J, with 10 bases in between. From germline, CDR1 is MGHRA and CDR2 YSYEKL. The CDR3 totals 14 residues. For the CDR3, the DNA is TGCGCCAGCAGCCGGGGCTTTTGGAACACTGAAGCTTTCTTT. Translating it yields CASSRGFWNTEAFF.

The V and J genes are TRBV28 and TRBJ1-2, with D unresolved. The V end was cut by 7 bases, the J end by 3 bases, with 12 bases between. The CDR3 extends over 13 amino acids. Germline V CDR1 and CDR2: MDHEN, SYDVKM. DNA of the CDR3: TGTGCCAGCACTCTACAGTCCTACTATGGCTACACCTTC. It encodes CASTLQSYYGYTF.

The chain is built from TRBV3-1 (or the pseudogene TRBV3-2) and TRBJ2-7, with 9 bases identical to TRBD1. CDR1 LGHDT and CDR2 YNNKEL come from the germline V gene (reference sequence). The CDR3 totals 15 residues. V gave up 3 bases and J gave up 7 bases; unmatched junction bases: 10. CDR3 sequence reads: CASSQGQGYLEEQYF. In DNA, the CDR3 is TGTGCCAGCAGCCAGGGACAGGGTTATCTAGAAGAGCAGTACTTC.

The V gene is TRBV10-2, the J gene TRBJ2-2; TRBD2 is a possible D gene (7 bases). Germline CDR1 and CDR2: WSHSY and SAAADI. V lost 7 bases and J 5 bases, leaving 14 bases between the germline ends. This CDR3 is 14 amino acids long. CDR3 nucleotide sequence: TGCGCCAGCATAAGGGGGGGCGCAACCGGGGAGCTGTTTTTT. It yields the protein CASIRGGATGELFF.

This chain connects TRBV18 to TRBJ2-7; TRBD2 agrees at 9 bases. The V segment lost 2 bases and the J segment 4 bases; nucleotides outside the gene matches: 6. The CDR3 is made up of 15 amino acids. The germline V gene has CDR1 KGHSH and CDR2 LQKENI. The CDR3 sequence is CASSPKGRGGYEQYF. The CDR3 DNA sequence: TGTGCCAGCTCACCAAAAGGGCGGGGGGGATACGAGCAGTACTTC.

The chain joins TRBV13 to TRBJ2-7, with 9 bases aligning to TRBD2. In germline, CDR1 is PRHDT, CDR2 FYEKMQ (reference sequence). Germline trimming cut 3 bases from V and 4 bases from J; bases unmatched to any gene: 10. The CDR3 extends over 16 amino acids. The DNA of the CDR3 is TGTGCCAGCAGCTTCTCCCTGGGACTAGCCCAGTACGAGCAGTACTTC. Its translation: CASSFSLGLAQYEQYF.